The sequence of this TCR beta chain was determined in a study of blood T cell repertoires in COVID-19. This clone has a handful of counts. The CDR3 is 14 residues long. The V end lost 7 bases, the J end lost 4 bases, and 14 bases lay between the germline ends. In germline, CDR1 is MNHEY, CDR2 SVGAGI. Enrolment of Seattle patients took place during active infection, and they were followed longitudinally. Using immunoSEQ multiplex PCR, the repertoire was profiled, and TCRdb retains in-frame clones only, with some absent. The sample holds fewer than 350,000 clones, roughly 87% seen once. This sequence originates from a woman aged 55-75 years with COVID-19, enrolled during active disease. The sample comprised peripheral blood. V usage is TRBV6-5 and J usage is TRBJ1-3, with TRBD1 as a possible D gene (5 bases). This CDR3 is CASTPGPGGNTIYF. CDR3 DNA sequence: TGTGCCAGCACCCCAGGGCCAGGAGGAAACACCATATATTTT.